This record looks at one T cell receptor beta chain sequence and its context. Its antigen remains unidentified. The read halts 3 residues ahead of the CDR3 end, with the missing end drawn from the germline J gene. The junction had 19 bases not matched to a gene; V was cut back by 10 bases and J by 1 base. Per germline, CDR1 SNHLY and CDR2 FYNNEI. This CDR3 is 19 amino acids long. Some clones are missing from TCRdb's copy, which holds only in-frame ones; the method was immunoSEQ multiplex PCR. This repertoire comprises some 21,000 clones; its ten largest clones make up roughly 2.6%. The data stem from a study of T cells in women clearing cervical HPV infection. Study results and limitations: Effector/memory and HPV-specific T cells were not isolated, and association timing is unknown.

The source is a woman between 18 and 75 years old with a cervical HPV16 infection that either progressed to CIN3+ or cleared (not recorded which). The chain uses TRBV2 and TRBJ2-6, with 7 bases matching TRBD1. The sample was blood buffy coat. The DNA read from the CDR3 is TGTGCCACCACGCTTAGACAGGGCTCCCCTAATTCTGGGGCCAACGTC. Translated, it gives CATTLRQGSPNSGANV. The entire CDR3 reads CATTLRQGSPNSGANVLTF. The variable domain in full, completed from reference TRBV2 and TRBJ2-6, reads EPEVTQTPSHQVTQMGQEVILRCVPISNHLYFYWYRQILGQKVEFLVSFYNNEISEKSEIFDDQFSVERPDGSNFTLKIRSTKLEDSAMYFCATTLRQGSPNSGANVLTFGAGSRLTVL.